Each of the 30 T cell receptor beta chains below was sequenced from the same sample in a study of healthy donors' naive CD4 and CD8 T cells. A linear amplification protocol produced the TCR libraries from approximately 460 ng of total RNA. A single record per CDR3 protein comes from TCRdb applying MiXCR to the reads. The table includes approximately 200,000 distinct CDR3 sequences, around three quarters detected once. The sample consisted of naive CD4+ and CD8+ T cells sorted from blood, pooled from several donors. The receptor set was obtained from a pool of human donors in good health; the sample pools cells from several healthy donors.

The chain carries TRBV10-3 and TRBJ1-4; D remains unclear. Trimming stripped 4 bases from V and 5 bases from J, with 14 bases between. CDR3 length: 15 residues. The germline gives CDR1 ENHRY, CDR2 SYGVKD. The CDR3 nucleotides read TGTGCCATCAGTGGTGACGCCACCCGAAATGAAAAACTGTTTTTT. Encoded protein: CAISGDATRNEKLFF.

The gene calls are TRBV27 and TRBJ2-3; 7 nucleotides agree with TRBD1. The CDR3 has 18 residues. Germline trimming cut 7 bases from V and 3 bases from J; bases unmatched to any gene: 19. CDR1 and CDR2 (germline): MNHEY, SMNVEV (reference sequence). CDR3: CASTTMGTQGMGTDTQYF. In DNA form, the CDR3 reads TGTGCCAGCACCACGATGGGGACACAGGGGATGGGAACAGATACGCAGTATTTT.

The V gene is TRBV7-8, the J gene TRBJ2-5; 11 nucleotides match TRBD2. Germline lookup yields CDR1 SGHVS and CDR2 FQNEAQ. V trimming: 6 bases; J trimming: 4 bases; junction bases outside the gene matches: 7. CDR3 length equals 15 residues. This CDR3 reads CASSPTGLAGETQYF. DNA for the CDR3: TGTGCCAGCAGTCCCACCGGACTAGCGGGAGAGACCCAGTACTTC.

This CDR3 is CASSFRNSPLHF. In nucleotides, the CDR3 is TGTGCCAGCAGTTTCCGTAATTCACCCCTCCACTTT. The chain carries TRBV27 and TRBJ1-6; no clear D. The CDR3 covers 12 residues. V dropped 3 bases and J dropped 6 bases, with 3 bases sitting between them. Germline-derived CDR1 and CDR2 are MNHEY and SMNVEV (reference sequence).

This clonotype was counted between two and nine times. The chain recombines TRBV19 with TRBJ2-1; the D gene is possibly TRBD2 (5 bases). This CDR3 comprises 14 residues. V was shortened by 3 bases and J by 3 bases, with 9 bases between the two germline ends. From germline, CDR1 is LNHDA and CDR2 SQIVND (reference sequence). This chain's CDR3 is CASSIASGYNEQFF. The CDR3 nucleotides read TGTGCCAGTAGTATTGCGAGCGGCTACAATGAGCAGTTCTTC.

Remarks on this clonotype: A junction boundary mismatches the germline segment, possibly from a read error. V is TRBV4-3 and J is TRBJ2-1; TRBD2 matches 9 bases. The CDR3 has 17 amino acids. Germline V CDR1 and CDR2: LGHNA, YSLEER. The CDR3: CASSQWGIAGVYNEQFF. The CDR3 DNA reads TGTGCCAGCAGCCAATGGGGGATAGCGGGAGTCTACAATGAGCAGTTCTTC.

This clonotype came up a few times. The chain joins TRBV14 to TRBJ1-1; 11 nucleotides match TRBD1. V lost 2 bases and J lost 4; bases outside the gene matches: 6. CDR3 length: 16 amino acids. Germline lookup yields CDR1 SGHDN and CDR2 FVKESK. CDR3 coding DNA: TGTGCCAGCAGCCAATTATGGACAGGGGGCCTCACTGAAGCTTTCTTT. This sequence encodes CASSQLWTGGLTEAFF.

V gene TRBV5-5 combines with J gene TRBJ2-1, with unresolved D. Per the germline V gene, CDR1 is SGHKS and CDR2 is YYEKEE (reference sequence). The CDR3 spans 13 residues. With 3 bases removed from V and 10 bases from J, the gap between germline ends came to 14 bases. The CDR3 sequence is CASSSDPAVEQFF. CDR3 bases: TGTGCCAGCAGCTCGGACCCCGCGGTAGAGCAGTTCTTC.

The rearrangement joins TRBV19 to TRBJ2-1; D is ambiguous. The CDR3 consists of 14 residues. V gave up 3 bases and J gave up 0 bases, with 6 bases separating them. Looked up from germline, CDR1 is LNHDA and CDR2 is SQIVND (reference sequence). The CDR3 sequence is CASSITSSYNEQFF. The CDR3 DNA follows: TGTGCCAGTAGTATCACGAGCTCCTACAATGAGCAGTTCTTC. Full variable domain (rest looked up from reference TRBV19 and TRBJ2-1): DGGITQSPKYLFRKEGQNVTLSCEQNLNHDAMYWYRQDPGQGLRLIYYSQIVNDFQKGDIAEGYSVSREKKESFPLTVTSAQKNPTAFYLCASSITSSYNEQFFGPGTRLTVL.

The rearrangement joins TRBV29-1 to TRBJ2-3, with 8 bases lining up with TRBD2. J was trimmed by 2 bases and V by 5 bases; bases with no gene match: 3. Germline V lookup: CDR1 SQVTM, CDR2 ANQGSEA. There are 13 residues in the CDR3. Written as DNA, the CDR3 is TGCAGCGTTAGCGGGAGAAACACAGATACGCAGTATTTT. It translates to CSVSGRNTDTQYF.

This clonotype was seen a few times. J is TRBJ1-1 and V is TRBV20-1, with D possibly being TRBD1 (6 bases). Germline lookup yields CDR1 DFQATT and CDR2 SNEGSKA (reference sequence). This CDR3 spans 13 amino acids. Deletions cut 6 bases from V and 1 base from J, with 12 bases between. The CDR3 region is CSAGTPQNTEAFF. DNA for the CDR3: TGCAGTGCAGGGACACCTCAGAACACTGAAGCTTTCTTT.

The gene calls are TRBV5-4 and TRBJ2-7; TRBD2 agrees at 9 bases. The germline gives CDR1 SGHNT, CDR2 YYREEE (reference sequence). CDR3 length: 15 residues. J was trimmed by 7 bases and V by 4 bases; bases with no gene match: 12. The CDR3 sequence is CASSDIAGDPREQYF. CDR3 in DNA: TGTGCCAGCAGCGATATAGCGGGAGACCCCCGGGAGCAGTACTTC.

This chain connects TRBV6-6 to TRBJ2-1; the match to TRBD1 covers 10 bases. V shed 0 bases and J 3 bases; nucleotides not matched to a gene: 5. CDR1 MNHNY and CDR2 SVGAGI come from the germline V gene (reference sequence). There are 17 residues in the CDR3. CDR3 sequence reads: CASSYSVGQGLYNEQFF. DNA for the CDR3: TGTGCCAGCAGTTACTCGGTGGGACAGGGGCTCTACAATGAGCAGTTCTTC.

The V call is TRBV10-3, the J call TRBJ1-5; no definite D call. The CDR3 has 11 residues. Germline assignment: CDR1 ENHRY and CDR2 SYGVKD. The V gene lost 6 bases and the J gene lost 3 bases, with 3 bases spanning the gap. In nucleotides, the CDR3 is TGTGCCATCAGCTACAATCAGCCCCAGCATTTT. Amino acid sequence: CAISYNQPQHF.

This clonotype has only a few counts. V gene TRBV29-1 combines with J gene TRBJ1-1; D unresolved. The CDR3 is 16 residues long. The germline V gene has CDR1 SQVTM and CDR2 ANQGSEA. V was trimmed by 0 bases and J by 1 base, leaving 15 bases between them. CDR3 protein: CSVEDGRGSRNTEAFF. The DNA of the CDR3 is TGCAGCGTTGAAGATGGCCGGGGAAGCAGGAACACTGAAGCTTTCTTT. Using reference TRBV29-1 and TRBJ1-1 for the parts outside the CDR3, the full variable domain is SAVISQKPSRDICQRGTSLTIQCQVDSQVTMMFWYRQQPGQSLTLIATANQGSEATYESGFVIDKFPISRPNLTFSTLTVSNMSPEDSSIYLCSVEDGRGSRNTEAFFGQGTRLTVV.

This chain uses TRBV11-1 with TRBJ2-1; 13 positions agree with TRBD2. The germline CDR1 and CDR2 sequences are SGHAT and FQDESV (reference sequence). CDR3 size: 15 residues. Unmatched junction bases numbered 4, after V lost 4 bases and J lost 7 bases. The CDR3 coding sequence is TGTGCCAGCAGCTGGACTAGCGGGGGAGTAAATGAGCAGTTCTTC. Its protein product is CASSWTSGGVNEQFF.

The J gene is TRBJ2-3, the V gene TRBV7-2; no clear D gene. CDR1 and CDR2 (germline): SGHTA, FQGNSA. Trimming stripped 1 base from V and 1 base from J, with 9 bases between. This CDR3 comprises 15 residues. The CDR3 DNA reads TGTGCCAGCAGCTTAGACCTACGGCGCACAGATACGCAGTATTTT. Amino acids: CASSLDLRRTDTQYF.

This chain links TRBV15 with TRBJ2-7; 8 nucleotides align to TRBD1. CDR3 length equals 15 residues. V was pared by 3 bases and J by 5 bases, with 9 bases of the junction left unmatched. The V gene's germline CDR1 is LNHNV and CDR2 YYDKDF (reference sequence). The CDR3 bases are TGTGCCACCAGCAGGACCGGGACAGGTTCCCACGAGCAGTACTTC. Protein sequence: CATSRTGTGSHEQYF. Combining the CDR3 with reference TRBV15 and TRBJ2-7 gives the whole variable domain DAMVIQNPRYQVTQFGKPVTLSCSQTLNHNVMYWYQQKSSQAPKLLFHYYDKDFNNEADTPDNFQSRRPNTSFCFLDIRSPGLGDTAMYLCATSRTGTGSHEQYFGPGTRLTVT.

This clonotype was seen more than once but under ten times. V is TRBV5-5 and J is TRBJ1-5; D gene uncertain. CDR1 and CDR2 (germline): SGHKS, YYEKEE (reference sequence). The CDR3 is 15 residues long. Trimming removed 4 bases from V and 2 bases from J, with 13 bases in between. CDR3 nucleotide sequence: TGTGCCAGCAGCCTCCGCCCGTTCGGCAATCAGCCCCAGCATTTT. Amino acid sequence: CASSLRPFGNQPQHF. Filled out from reference TRBV5-5 and TRBJ1-5, the complete variable domain reads DAGVTQSPTHLIKTRGQQVTLRCSPISGHKSVSWYQQVLGQGPQFIFQYYEKEERGRGNFPDRFSARQFPNYSSELNVNALLLGDSALYLCASSLRPFGNQPQHFGDGTRLSIL.

This clonotype was recorded a few times. The chain combines TRBV12-3 or TRBV12-4 with TRBJ2-7; a possible D gene is TRBD2 (6 bases). This CDR3 comprises 14 residues. V was trimmed by 3 bases and J by 2 bases, leaving 11 bases between them. The CDR3 loop is CASSFSGTPYEQYF. As DNA, the CDR3 is TGTGCCAGCAGTTTTAGCGGTACACCCTACGAGCAGTACTTC.

The chain couples TRBV29-1 to TRBJ2-1; D is perhaps TRBD2 (6 bases). Deletions cut 6 bases from V and 2 bases from J, with 14 bases between. Germline-derived CDR1 and CDR2 are SQVTM and ANQGSEA. This CDR3 has 14 residues. For the CDR3, the DNA is TGCAGCGTGAACCCGGGACTCGCCTACAATGAGCAGTTCTTC. Protein product: CSVNPGLAYNEQFF.

V and J are TRBV27 and TRBJ2-3; 9 bases fit TRBD1. The germline V gene has CDR1 MNHEY and CDR2 SMNVEV (reference sequence). The CDR3 consists of 14 residues. After removal of 5 bases from V and 6 bases from J, the junction contained 6 bases not matched to a gene. The CDR3 sequence: CASSAGQGSDTQYF. CDR3 bases: TGTGCCAGCAGTGCCGGACAGGGGTCGGATACGCAGTATTTT.

This rearrangement joins TRBV20-1 to TRBJ2-1, with D perhaps matching TRBD1 (5 bases). The V and J ends lost 6 bases and 1 base respectively, with 13 bases between them. Germline V gene sequence: CDR1 DFQATT, CDR2 SNEGSKA (reference sequence). CDR3 size: 14 residues. CDR3 protein: CSAAWAGSYNEQFF. The CDR3 coding sequence is TGCAGTGCCGCCTGGGCAGGGTCCTACAATGAGCAGTTCTTC.

The rearrangement links TRBV19 to TRBJ1-1; TRBD1 is a possible D gene (6 bases). V shed 5 bases and J shed 5 bases, with 15 bases lying between them. This CDR3 spans 14 amino acids. CDR1 is LNHDA, CDR2 SQIVND, per germline (reference sequence). DNA for the CDR3: TGTGCCAGTAGTGAACAGGGCGTTGGGACTGAAGCTTTCTTT. This sequence encodes CASSEQGVGTEAFF.

This chain links TRBV24-1 with TRBJ1-5; possible D gene TRBD1, 6 bases. The germline V gene encodes CDR1 KGHDR and CDR2 SFDVKD. CDR3 size: 13 residues. Trimming took off 2 bases at V and 9 bases at J, with 10 bases between the two ends. The CDR3 nucleotides read TGTGCCACCAGTGATTCAGGGGATCGGCCCCAGCATTTT. This translates into CATSDSGDRPQHF.

This sequence joins TRBV5-4 and TRBJ1-1; D might be TRBD1 (5 bases). Germline V CDR1 and CDR2: SGHNT, YYREEE (reference sequence). The CDR3 contains 12 residues. V was clipped by 3 bases and J by 6 bases, with 9 bases between them. CDR3: CASSWGTSEAFF. The DNA for the CDR3 is TGTGCCAGCAGCTGGGGGACGTCTGAAGCTTTCTTT. Filled out from reference TRBV5-4 and TRBJ1-1, the complete variable domain reads ETGVTQSPTHLIKTRGQQVTLRCSSQSGHNTVSWYQQALGQGPQFIFQYYREEENGRGNFPPRFSGLQFPNYSSELNVNALELDDSALYLCASSWGTSEAFFGQGTRLTVV.

This clonotype was found a few times. This chain links TRBV29-1 with TRBJ2-3, with D perhaps TRBD2 (5 bases). CDR3 length: 13 amino acids. Germline V gene data show CDR1 as SQVTM and CDR2 as ANQGSEA. Trimming took 4 bases from V and 2 from J, leaving 10 bases between them. The CDR3 nucleotides are TGCAGCGTTGGAGGGCGGAACACAGATACGCAGTATTTT. Amino acids: CSVGGRNTDTQYF.

This clonotype was seen only once. The rearrangement uses TRBV6-5 and TRBJ2-1; no clear D. The CDR3 consists of 14 residues. Trimming cost V 8 bases and J 4 bases, with 15 bases left between them. Germline V gene lookup returns CDR1 MNHEY and CDR2 SVGAGI. The CDR3 loop is CASANQARYNEQFF. CDR3 DNA sequence: TGTGCCAGCGCTAACCAGGCTAGATACAATGAGCAGTTCTTC.

The V and J genes are TRBV11-2 and TRBJ2-5, with D possibly TRBD1 on 7 matching bases. The CDR3 has 14 residues. Germline CDR1 reads SGHAT; CDR2 reads FQNNGV. Trimming pared 7 bases from V and 5 bases from J, leaving 17 bases between. CDR3 sequence: CASTYRGGLETQYF. The DNA for the CDR3 is TGTGCCAGCACCTACAGGGGAGGTTTGGAGACCCAGTACTTC.

The rearrangement joins TRBV18 to TRBJ1-1; D gene ambiguous. CDR1 and CDR2 (germline): KGHSH, LQKENI. The V gene lost 6 bases and the J gene lost 0 bases, with 11 bases spanning the gap. CDR3 length: 14 amino acids. The CDR3, as DNA: TGTGCCAGCTCCGCGCAGGAACTGAACACTGAAGCTTTCTTT. This translates into CASSAQELNTEAFF.